This T cell receptor beta chain was documented in a study of a mutant IDH1 vaccine in newly diagnosed glioma. Study as a whole: Sex among treated patients split about 62% male, roughly 38% female; mean age was about 43 years. Most patients had received both radiotherapy and temozolomide, the prior options being radiotherapy, temozolomide, or both. General observations from the study: Evidence of vaccine-induced immune responses was documented in 85% to 95% of patients.

Time point of the sample: week 11, during vaccination. Each vaccine dose was 300 ug of mutant IDH1 20-mer peptide, with topical imiquimod. Every donor had a new WHO grade 3 or 4 astrocytoma that was IDH1-mutant, with loss of nuclear ATRX. TCRdb keeps only in-frame clones here, not all; method: immunoSEQ multiplex PCR. The data show tens of thousands of clones, with just over 70% seen just once and approximately 9.9% held by the top ten. The CDR3 covers 14 residues. The V end was cut by 3 bases, the J end by 7 bases, with 13 bases between. CDR1 and CDR2 (germline): GTSNPN, SVGIG (reference sequence). Of note for this clone: Its target is not known.

The input for sequencing was peripheral blood mononuclear cells (PBMCs), taken from a glioma patient whose treatment included an IDH1 peptide vaccine. The V call is TRBV30, the J call TRBJ1-6; tentatively, D is TRBD1 (6 bases). The receptor was isolated from a man aged 18 to 30 with glioma. Some clones in this sample may be carry-over from other donors' samples. The CDR3 is CAWSVAGVNSPLHF. As DNA, the CDR3 is TGTGCCTGGAGCGTGGCAGGGGTAAATTCACCCCTCCACTTT.